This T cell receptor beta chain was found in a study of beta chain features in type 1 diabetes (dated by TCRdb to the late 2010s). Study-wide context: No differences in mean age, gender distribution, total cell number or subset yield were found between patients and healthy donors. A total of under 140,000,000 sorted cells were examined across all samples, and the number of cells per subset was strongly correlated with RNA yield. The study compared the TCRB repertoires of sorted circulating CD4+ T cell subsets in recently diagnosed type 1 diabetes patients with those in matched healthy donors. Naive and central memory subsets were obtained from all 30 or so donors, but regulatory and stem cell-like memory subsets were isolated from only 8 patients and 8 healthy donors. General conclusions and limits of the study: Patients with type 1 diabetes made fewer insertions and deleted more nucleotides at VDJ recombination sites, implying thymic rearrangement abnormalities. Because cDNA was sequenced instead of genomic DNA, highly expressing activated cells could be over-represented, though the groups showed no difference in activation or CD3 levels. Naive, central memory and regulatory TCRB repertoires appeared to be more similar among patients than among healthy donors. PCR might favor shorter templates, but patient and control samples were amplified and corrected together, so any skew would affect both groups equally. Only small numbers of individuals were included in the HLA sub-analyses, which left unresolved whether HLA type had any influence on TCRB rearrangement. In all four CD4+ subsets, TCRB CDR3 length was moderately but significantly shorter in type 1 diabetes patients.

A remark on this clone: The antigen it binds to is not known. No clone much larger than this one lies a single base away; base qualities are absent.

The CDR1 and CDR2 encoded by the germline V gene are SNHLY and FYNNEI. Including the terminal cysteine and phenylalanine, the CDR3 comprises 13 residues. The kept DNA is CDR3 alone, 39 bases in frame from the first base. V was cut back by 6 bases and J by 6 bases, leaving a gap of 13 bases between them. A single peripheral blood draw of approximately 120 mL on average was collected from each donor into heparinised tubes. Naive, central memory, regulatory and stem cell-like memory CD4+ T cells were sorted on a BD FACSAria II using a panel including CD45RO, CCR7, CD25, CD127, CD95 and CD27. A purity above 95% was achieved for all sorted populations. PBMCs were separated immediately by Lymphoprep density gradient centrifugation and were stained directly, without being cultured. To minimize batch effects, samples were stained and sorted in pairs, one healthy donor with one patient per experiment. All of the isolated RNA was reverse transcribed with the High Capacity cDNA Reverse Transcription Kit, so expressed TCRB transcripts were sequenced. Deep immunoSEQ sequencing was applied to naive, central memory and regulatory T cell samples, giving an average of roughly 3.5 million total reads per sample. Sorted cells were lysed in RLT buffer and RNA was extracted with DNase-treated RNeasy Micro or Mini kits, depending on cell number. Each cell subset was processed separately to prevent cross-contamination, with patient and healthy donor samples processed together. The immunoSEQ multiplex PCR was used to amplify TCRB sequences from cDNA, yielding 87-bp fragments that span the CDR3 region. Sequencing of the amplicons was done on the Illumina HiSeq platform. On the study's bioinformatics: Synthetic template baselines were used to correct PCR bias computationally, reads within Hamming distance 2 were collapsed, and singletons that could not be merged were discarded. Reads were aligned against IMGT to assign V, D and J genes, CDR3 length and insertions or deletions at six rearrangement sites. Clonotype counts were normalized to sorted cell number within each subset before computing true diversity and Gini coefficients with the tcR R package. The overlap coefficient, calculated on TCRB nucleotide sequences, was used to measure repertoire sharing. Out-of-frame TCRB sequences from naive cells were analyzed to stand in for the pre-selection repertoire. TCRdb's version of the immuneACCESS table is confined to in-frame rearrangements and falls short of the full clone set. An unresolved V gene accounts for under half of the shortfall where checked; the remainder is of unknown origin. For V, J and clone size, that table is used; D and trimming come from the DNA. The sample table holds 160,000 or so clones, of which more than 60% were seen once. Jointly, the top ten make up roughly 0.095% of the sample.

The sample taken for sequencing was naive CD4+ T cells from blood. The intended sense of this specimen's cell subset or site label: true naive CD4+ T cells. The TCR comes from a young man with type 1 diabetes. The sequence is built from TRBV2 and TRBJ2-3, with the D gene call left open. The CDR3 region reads CASRILGWDTQYF. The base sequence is TGTGCCAGCAGGATCCTCGGGTGGGATACGCAGTATTTT.